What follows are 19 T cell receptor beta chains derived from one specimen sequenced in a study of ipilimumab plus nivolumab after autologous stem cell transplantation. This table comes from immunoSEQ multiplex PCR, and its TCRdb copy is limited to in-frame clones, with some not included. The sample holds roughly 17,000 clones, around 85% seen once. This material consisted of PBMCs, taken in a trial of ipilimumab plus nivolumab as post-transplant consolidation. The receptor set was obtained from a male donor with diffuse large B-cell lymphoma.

The CDR3 loop is CASSQSDRGTYNEQFF. In DNA form, the CDR3 reads TGCGCCAGCAGTCAATCGGACAGGGGTACCTACAATGAGCAGTTCTTC. The chain combines TRBV23-1 with TRBJ2-1, with 9 bases fitting TRBD1. TRBV23-1 is placed among ORFs of uncertain function. With 0 bases clipped from V and 2 bases from J, the junction kept 2 bases outside the gene matches. The CDR3 runs to 16 residues.

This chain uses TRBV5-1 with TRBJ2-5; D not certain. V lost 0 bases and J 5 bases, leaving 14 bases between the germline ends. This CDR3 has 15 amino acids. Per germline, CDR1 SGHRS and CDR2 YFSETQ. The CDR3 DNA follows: TGCGCCAGCAGCTTGGGTACCGCTCTCCGGGAGACCCAGTACTTC. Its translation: CASSLGTALRETQYF.

Here the CDR3 DNA reads TGTGCCAGTAGCCTACAGGGGGGTGGCTATGGCTACACCTTC. Translating gives CASSLQGGGYGYTF. The chain has TRBV19 and TRBJ1-2, with 8 nucleotides matching TRBD1. The CDR3 length is 14 residues. V was clipped by 6 bases and J by 4 bases; unmatched bases: 7. Germline V CDR1 and CDR2: LNHDA, SQIVND (reference sequence).

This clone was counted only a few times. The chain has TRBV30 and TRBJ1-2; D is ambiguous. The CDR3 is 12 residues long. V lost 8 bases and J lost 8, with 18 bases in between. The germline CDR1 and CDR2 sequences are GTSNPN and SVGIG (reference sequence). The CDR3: CAGTPSIKGYTF. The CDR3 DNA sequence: TGTGCCGGAACTCCATCCATAAAAGGCTACACCTTC.

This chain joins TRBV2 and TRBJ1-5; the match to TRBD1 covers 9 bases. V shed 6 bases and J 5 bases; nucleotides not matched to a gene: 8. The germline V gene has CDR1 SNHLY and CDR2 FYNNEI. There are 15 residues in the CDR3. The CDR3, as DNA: TGTGCCAGCAGCCTCTCTTGGGACAGGGATCAGCCCCAGCATTTT. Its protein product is CASSLSWDRDQPQHF.

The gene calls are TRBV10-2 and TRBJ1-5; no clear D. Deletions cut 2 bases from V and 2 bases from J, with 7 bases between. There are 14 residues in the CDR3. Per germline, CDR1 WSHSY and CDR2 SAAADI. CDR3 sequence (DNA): TGCGCCAGCAGTGAGACGGCTGGCAATCAGCCCCAGCATTTT. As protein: CASSETAGNQPQHF.

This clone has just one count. CDR3 nucleotides: TGCGCCAGCAGCTCTTCCCAAAAGAATTCACCCCTCCACTTT. Translation gives CASSSSQKNSPLHF. This chain links TRBV5-1 with TRBJ1-6; D ambiguous. This CDR3 has 14 amino acids. Germline CDR1 reads SGHRS; CDR2 reads YFSETQ. Trimming cost V 3 bases and J 7 bases, with 11 bases left between them.

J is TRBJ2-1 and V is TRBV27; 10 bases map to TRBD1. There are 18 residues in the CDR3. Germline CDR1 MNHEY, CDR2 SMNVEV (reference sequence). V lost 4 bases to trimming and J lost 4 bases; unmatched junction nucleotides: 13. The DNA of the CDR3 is TGTGCCAGCAGTTCCTCCGGGACAGGGGAAGATTGGTACAATGAGCAGTTCTTC. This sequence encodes CASSSSGTGEDWYNEQFF.

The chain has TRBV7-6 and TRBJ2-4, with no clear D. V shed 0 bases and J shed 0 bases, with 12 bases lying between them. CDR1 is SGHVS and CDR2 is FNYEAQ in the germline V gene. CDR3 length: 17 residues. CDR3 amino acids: CASSLAGGVLAKNIQYF. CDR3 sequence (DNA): TGTGCCAGCAGCTTAGCCGGTGGGGTCCTAGCCAAAAACATTCAGTACTTC.

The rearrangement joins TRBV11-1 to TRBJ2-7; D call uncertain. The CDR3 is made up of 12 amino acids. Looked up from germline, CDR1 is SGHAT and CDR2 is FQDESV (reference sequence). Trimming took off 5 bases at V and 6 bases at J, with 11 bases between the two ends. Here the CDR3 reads CASSHSESEQYF. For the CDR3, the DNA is TGTGCCAGCAGCCACTCAGAGAGCGAGCAGTACTTC.

The CDR3 coding sequence is TGCGCCAGCACCCCCGGGGACAGCTTGCTTCGGGTTGGCTACACCTTC. This codes for CASTPGDSLLRVGYTF. The chain uses TRBV5-1 and TRBJ1-2, with 7 bases lining up with TRBD1. The CDR3 runs to 16 residues. V lost 6 bases to trimming and J lost 7 bases; unmatched junction nucleotides: 18. Per the germline V gene, CDR1 is SGHRS and CDR2 is YFSETQ.

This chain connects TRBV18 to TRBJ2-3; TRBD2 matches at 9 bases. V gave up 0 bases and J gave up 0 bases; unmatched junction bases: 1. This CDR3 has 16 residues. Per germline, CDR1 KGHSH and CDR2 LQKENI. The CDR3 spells CASSPPAGGSTDTQYF. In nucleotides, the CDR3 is TGTGCCAGCTCACCACCAGCGGGGGGCAGCACAGATACGCAGTATTTT.

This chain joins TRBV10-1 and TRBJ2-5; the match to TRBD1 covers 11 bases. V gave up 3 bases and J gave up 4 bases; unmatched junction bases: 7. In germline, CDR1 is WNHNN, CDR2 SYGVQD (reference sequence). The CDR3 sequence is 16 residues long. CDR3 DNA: TGCGCCAGCAGTGAATCGGACAGGGGGCGAGGAGAGACCCAGTACTTC. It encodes CASSESDRGRGETQYF.

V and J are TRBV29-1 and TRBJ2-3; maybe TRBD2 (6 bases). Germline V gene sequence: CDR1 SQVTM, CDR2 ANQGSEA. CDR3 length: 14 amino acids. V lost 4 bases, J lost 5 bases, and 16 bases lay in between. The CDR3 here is CSVVVEGVKDTQYF. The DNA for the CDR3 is TGCAGCGTTGTTGTGGAGGGCGTGAAAGATACGCAGTATTTT.

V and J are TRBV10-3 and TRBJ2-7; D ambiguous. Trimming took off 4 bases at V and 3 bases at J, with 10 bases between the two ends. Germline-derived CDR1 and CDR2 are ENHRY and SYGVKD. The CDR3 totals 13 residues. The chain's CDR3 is CAISGPLIYEQYF. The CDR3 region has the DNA TGTGCCATCAGTGGGCCGTTGATCTACGAGCAGTACTTC.

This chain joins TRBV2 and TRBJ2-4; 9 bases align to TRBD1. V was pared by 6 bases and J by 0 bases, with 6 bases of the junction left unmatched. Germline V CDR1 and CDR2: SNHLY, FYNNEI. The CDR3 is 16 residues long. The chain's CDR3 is CASRRTGVVAKNIQYF. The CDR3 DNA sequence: TGTGCCAGCAGACGGACAGGGGTCGTAGCCAAAAACATTCAGTACTTC.

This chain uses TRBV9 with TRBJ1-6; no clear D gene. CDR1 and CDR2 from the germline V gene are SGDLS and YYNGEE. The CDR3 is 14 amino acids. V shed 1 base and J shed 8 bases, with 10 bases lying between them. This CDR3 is CASSVRSVDSPLHF. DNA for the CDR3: TGTGCCAGCAGCGTAAGGAGTGTGGATTCACCCCTCCACTTT.

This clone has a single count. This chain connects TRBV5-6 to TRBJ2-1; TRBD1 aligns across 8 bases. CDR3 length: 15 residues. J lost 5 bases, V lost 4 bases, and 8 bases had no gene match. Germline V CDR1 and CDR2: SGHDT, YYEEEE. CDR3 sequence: CASSGTGGPHNEQFF. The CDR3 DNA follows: TGTGCCAGCAGCGGAACAGGGGGACCACACAATGAGCAGTTCTTC.

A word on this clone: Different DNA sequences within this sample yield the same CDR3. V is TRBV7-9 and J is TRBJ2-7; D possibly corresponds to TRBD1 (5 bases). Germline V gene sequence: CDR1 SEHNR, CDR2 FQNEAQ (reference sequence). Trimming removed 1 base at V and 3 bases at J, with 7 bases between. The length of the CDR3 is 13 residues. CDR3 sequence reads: CASSLGQNYEQYF. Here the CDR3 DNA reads TGTGCCAGCAGCTTAGGACAGAACTACGAGCAGTACTTC.